This entry features one TCR beta chain sequence. This specimen comes from a study of shared clonotypes between healthy human individuals. The ends were cut back, 8 bases at V and 5 bases at J, with 12 bases in the middle. This CDR3 has 12 residues. The germline V gene encodes CDR1 MNHEY and CDR2 SMNVEV (reference sequence). Method: immunoSEQ multiplex PCR; TCRdb's copy keeps in-frame clones and lacks some. The sample records over 2 million clones, 90% to 95% being singletons. Division of CD4+ cells produced a CD45RA+ naive subset and a CD45RA-negative memory subset. The chain is built from TRBV27 and TRBJ2-5; D possibly corresponds to TRBD2 (6 bases). The receptor's source is a man aged 18 to 29 in good health. The specimen sequenced was naive CD4+ T cells sorted from blood. The subset is: CD45RA+ positively selected. CDR3 bases: TGTGCCAGCGGAGGGGTTGGGGAGACCCAGTACTTC. Protein: CASGGVGETQYF.